The 8 T cell receptor beta chains presented below share a single source sample, sequenced in a study of human T cells and chemical hapten exposure. TCRdb used MiXCR to reprocess the RACE reads, holding one entry per CDR3 protein. The table shows 150,000 to 200,000 distinct CDR3 sequences, with around 25% occurring only once. Stated time point: patch test 3, about 24 weeks after DPC sensitization. Treatment noted: therapeutic diphenylcyclopropenone sensitization with weekly scalp DPC. Sequencing was performed on whole blood, taken in connection with sensitization to the hapten diphenylcyclopropenone (DPC). These receptors all stem from a woman in her forties with alopecia areata. Some clones in this sample may be carry-over from other donors' samples.

The chain links TRBV6-6 to TRBJ1-4, with D tentatively TRBD1 (6 bases). The germline CDR1 and CDR2 sequences are MNHNY and SVGAGI (reference sequence). The V gene lost 7 bases and the J gene lost 0 bases, with 12 bases spanning the gap. The CDR3 is 15 amino acids. The DNA for the CDR3 is TGTGCCAGCACCCCCTCAGGGGCAACTAATGAAAAACTGTTTTTT. Translating it yields CASTPSGATNEKLFF.

The chain uses TRBV6-5 and TRBJ2-2, with unresolved D. The CDR3 contains 15 residues. V was trimmed by 5 bases and J by 7 bases, leaving 17 bases between them. Germline loops: CDR1 MNHEY, CDR2 SVGAGI. The CDR3 DNA reads TGTGCCAGCAGTCTTGGAGTAGCTATGGTCGGGGAGCTGTTTTTT. This translates into CASSLGVAMVGELFF.

The V call is TRBV7-2, the J call TRBJ1-6, with TRBD1 as a possible D gene (5 bases). From germline, CDR1 is SGHTA and CDR2 FQGNSA. The V end lost 8 bases, the J end lost 7 bases, and 15 bases lay between the germline ends. There are 14 residues in the CDR3. This chain's CDR3 is CASSPGGSNSPLHF. The CDR3 DNA sequence: TGTGCCAGCTCCCCGGGGGGGAGCAATTCACCCCTCCACTTT.

This clonotype appeared once. This chain links TRBV20-1 with TRBJ1-1; D may be TRBD1 (6 bases). Germline V CDR1 and CDR2: DFQATT, SNEGSKA (reference sequence). There are 13 residues in the CDR3. V lost 1 base to trimming and J lost 2 bases, with 8 bases between them. The CDR3 DNA reads TGCAGTGCTAGAGGGACAGAAAACACTGAAGCTTTCTTT. This codes for CSARGTENTEAFF.

This clonotype was found many times. The chain carries TRBV9 and TRBJ2-4; no reliable D call. Germline CDR1 and CDR2: SGDLS and YYNGEE. This CDR3 contains 15 residues. V lost 4 bases and J lost 5, with 16 bases in between. In nucleotides, the CDR3 is TGTGCCAGCAGCTCCTCCCATAGCAACCAAAACATTCAGTACTTC. This encodes CASSSSHSNQNIQYF.

This chain joins TRBV12-3 or TRBV12-4 and TRBJ2-7, with 10 bases identical to TRBD1. Germline trimming cut 6 bases from V and 9 bases from J; bases unmatched to any gene: 5. The CDR3 sequence is 12 residues long. CDR3 loop: CASSGTGAGQYF. CDR3 bases: TGTGCCAGCAGCGGGACAGGGGCGGGGCAGTACTTC.

The rearrangement joins TRBV18 to TRBJ1-1, with 8 bases that match TRBD1. V lost 3 bases and J lost 2; bases outside the gene matches: 8. CDR3 size: 16 residues. The germline V gene encodes CDR1 KGHSH and CDR2 LQKENI. The CDR3 region has the DNA TGTGCCAGCTCACCGCTTCAGGGGGCCCTAAACACTGAAGCTTTCTTT. Amino acids: CASSPLQGALNTEAFF.

This clonotype showed up just a few times. V usage is TRBV29-1 and J usage is TRBJ2-3; D perhaps matches TRBD2 (5 bases). This CDR3 contains 12 residues. Germline loops: CDR1 SQVTM, CDR2 ANQGSEA. Trimming took off 0 bases at V and 11 bases at J, with 12 bases between the two ends. CDR3 amino acids: CSVEDTLGGQYF. CDR3 DNA: TGCAGCGTTGAAGATACACTCGGAGGGCAGTATTTT.